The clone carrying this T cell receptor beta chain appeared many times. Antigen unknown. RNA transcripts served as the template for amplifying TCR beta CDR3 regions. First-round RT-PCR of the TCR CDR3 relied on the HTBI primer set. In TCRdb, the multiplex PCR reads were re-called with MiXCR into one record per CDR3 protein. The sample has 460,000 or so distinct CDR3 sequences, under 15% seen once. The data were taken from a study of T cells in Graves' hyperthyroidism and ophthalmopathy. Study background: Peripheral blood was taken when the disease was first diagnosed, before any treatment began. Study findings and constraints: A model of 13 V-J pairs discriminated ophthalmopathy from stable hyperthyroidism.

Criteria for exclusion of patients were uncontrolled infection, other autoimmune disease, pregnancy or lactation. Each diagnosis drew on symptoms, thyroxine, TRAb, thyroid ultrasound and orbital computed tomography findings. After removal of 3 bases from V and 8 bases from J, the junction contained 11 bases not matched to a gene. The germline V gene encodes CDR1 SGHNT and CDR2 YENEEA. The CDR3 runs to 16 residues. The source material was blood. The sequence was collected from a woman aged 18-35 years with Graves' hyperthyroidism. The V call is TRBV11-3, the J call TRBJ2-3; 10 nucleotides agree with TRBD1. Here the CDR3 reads CASSFSGTGAEGTQYF. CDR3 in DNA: TGTGCCAGCAGCTTCTCCGGGACAGGGGCTGAGGGTACGCAGTATTTT.